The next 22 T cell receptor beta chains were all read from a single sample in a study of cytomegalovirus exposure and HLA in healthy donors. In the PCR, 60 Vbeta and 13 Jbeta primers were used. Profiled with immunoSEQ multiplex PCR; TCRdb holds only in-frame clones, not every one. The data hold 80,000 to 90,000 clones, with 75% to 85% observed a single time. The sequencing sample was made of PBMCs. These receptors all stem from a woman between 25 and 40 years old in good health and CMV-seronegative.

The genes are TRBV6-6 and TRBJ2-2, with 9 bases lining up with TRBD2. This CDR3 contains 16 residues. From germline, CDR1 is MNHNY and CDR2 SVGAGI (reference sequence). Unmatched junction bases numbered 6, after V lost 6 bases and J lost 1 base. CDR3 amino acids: CASRRGAGGNTGELFF. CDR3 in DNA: TGTGCCAGCAGGAGGGGAGCGGGAGGGAACACCGGGGAGCTGTTTTTT.

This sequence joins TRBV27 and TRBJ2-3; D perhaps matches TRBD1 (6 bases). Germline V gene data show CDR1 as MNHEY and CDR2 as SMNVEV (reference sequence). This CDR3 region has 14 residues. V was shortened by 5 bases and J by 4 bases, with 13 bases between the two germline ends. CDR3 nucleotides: TGTGCCAGCAGTGCGGACAGTACACCAGATACGCAGTATTTT. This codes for CASSADSTPDTQYF.

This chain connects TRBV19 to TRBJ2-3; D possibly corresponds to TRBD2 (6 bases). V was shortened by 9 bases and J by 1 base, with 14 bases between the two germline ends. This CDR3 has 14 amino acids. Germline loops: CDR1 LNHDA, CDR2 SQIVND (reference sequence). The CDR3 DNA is TGTGCCAGCAACGGACTACAACGCACAGATACGCAGTATTTT. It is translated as CASNGLQRTDTQYF.

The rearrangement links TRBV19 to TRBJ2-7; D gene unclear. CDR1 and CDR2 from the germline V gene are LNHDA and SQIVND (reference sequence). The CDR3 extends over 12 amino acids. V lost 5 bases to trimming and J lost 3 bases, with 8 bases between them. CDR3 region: CASSGPHYEQYF. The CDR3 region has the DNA TGTGCCAGTAGTGGCCCCCACTACGAGCAGTACTTC.

The CDR3 DNA sequence: TGTGCCAGTAGTTCCAGGGGCTGGGATGGCTACACCTTC. Translation gives CASSSRGWDGYTF. V is TRBV19 and J is TRBJ1-2; D might be TRBD1 (6 bases). With 5 bases removed from V and 6 bases from J, the gap between germline ends came to 13 bases. Looked up from germline, CDR1 is LNHDA and CDR2 is SQIVND (reference sequence). The CDR3 totals 13 residues.

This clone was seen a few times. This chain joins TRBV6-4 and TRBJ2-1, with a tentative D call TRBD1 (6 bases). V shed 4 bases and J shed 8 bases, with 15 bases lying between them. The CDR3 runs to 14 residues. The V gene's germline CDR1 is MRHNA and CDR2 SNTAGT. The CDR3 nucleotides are TGTGCCAGCAGTGGGACAGTCGAGGGGGATGAGCAGTTCTTC. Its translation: CASSGTVEGDEQFF.

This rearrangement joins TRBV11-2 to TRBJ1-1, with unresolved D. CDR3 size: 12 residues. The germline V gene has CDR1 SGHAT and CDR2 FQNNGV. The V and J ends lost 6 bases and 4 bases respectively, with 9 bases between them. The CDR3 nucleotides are TGTGCCAGCAGTGCGGGTGGCACTGAAGCTTTCTTT. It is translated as CASSAGGTEAFF.

In nucleotides, the CDR3 is TGCGCCAGCAGCTTTGAACTTTTGAACACTGAAGCTTTCTTT. This encodes CASSFELLNTEAFF. The genes are TRBV5-1 and TRBJ1-1; D not certain. This CDR3 has 14 residues. Germline CDR1 and CDR2: SGHRS and YFSETQ. Trimming took 2 bases from V and 0 from J, leaving 8 bases between them.

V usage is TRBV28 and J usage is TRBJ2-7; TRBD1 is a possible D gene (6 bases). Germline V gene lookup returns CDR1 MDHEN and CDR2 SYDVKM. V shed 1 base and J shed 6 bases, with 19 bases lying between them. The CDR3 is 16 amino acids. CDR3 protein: CASSLLGQGLSVEQYF. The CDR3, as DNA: TGTGCCAGCAGTTTATTAGGGCAGGGGCTTTCCGTCGAGCAGTACTTC.

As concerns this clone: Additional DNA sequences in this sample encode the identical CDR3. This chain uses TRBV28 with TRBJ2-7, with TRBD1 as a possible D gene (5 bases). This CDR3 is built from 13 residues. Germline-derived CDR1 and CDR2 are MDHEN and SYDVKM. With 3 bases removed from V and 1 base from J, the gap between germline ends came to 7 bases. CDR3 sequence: CASSLPGSYEQYF. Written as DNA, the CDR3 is TGTGCCAGCAGTTTGCCAGGGTCCTACGAGCAGTACTTC.

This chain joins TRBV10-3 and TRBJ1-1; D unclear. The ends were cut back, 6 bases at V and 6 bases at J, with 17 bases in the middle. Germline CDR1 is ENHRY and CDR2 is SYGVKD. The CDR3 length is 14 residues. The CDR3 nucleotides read TGTGCCATCAGAATGAGGGAACAGTCTGCTGAAGCTTTCTTT. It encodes CAIRMREQSAEAFF.

CDR3 sequence (DNA): TGTGCCAGCAGTGGACGGACTAGCGGAGCCTATAGCACAGATACGCAGTATTTT. Its translation is CASSGRTSGAYSTDTQYF. The genes are TRBV6-1 and TRBJ2-3, with TRBD2 matching 10 bases. V shed 4 bases and J 0 bases; nucleotides not matched to a gene: 10. The V gene's germline CDR1 is MNHNS and CDR2 SASEGT. This CDR3 comprises 18 residues.

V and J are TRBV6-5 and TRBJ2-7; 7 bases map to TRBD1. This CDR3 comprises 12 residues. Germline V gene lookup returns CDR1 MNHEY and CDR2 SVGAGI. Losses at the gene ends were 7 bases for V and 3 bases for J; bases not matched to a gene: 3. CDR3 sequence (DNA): TGTGCCAGCAAGGACAGGAACTACGAGCAGTACTTC. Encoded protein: CASKDRNYEQYF.

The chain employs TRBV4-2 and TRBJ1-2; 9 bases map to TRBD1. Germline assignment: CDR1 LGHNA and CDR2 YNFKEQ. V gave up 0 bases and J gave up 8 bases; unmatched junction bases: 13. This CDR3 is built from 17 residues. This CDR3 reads CASSQERTGATPWGYTF. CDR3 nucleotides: TGTGCCAGCAGCCAAGAAAGGACAGGGGCAACCCCTTGGGGCTACACCTTC.

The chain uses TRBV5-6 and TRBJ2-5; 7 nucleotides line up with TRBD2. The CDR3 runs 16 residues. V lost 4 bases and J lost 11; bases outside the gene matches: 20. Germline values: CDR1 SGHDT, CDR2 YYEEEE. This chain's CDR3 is CASSPTTGTTRDGQYF. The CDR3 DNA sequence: TGTGCCAGCAGCCCTACAACCGGGACTACCCGAGACGGGCAGTACTTC.

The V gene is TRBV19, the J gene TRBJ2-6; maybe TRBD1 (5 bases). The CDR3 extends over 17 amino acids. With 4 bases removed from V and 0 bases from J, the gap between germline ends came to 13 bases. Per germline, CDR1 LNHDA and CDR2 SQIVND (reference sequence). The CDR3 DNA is TGTGCCAGTAGTACGACAGTGGGCGGCTCTGGGGCCAACGTCCTGACTTTC. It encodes CASSTTVGGSGANVLTF.

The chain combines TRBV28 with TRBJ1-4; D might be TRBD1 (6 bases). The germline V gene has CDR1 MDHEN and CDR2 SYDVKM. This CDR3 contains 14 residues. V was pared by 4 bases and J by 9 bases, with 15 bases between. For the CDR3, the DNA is TGTGCCAGCAGTTCTTACCGGGACACTCAAAAACTGTTTTTT. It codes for CASSSYRDTQKLFF.

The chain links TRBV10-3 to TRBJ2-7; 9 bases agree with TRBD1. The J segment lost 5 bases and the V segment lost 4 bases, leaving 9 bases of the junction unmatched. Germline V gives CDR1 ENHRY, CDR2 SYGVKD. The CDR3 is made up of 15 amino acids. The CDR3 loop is CAISVPGQGTDEQYF. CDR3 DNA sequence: TGTGCCATCAGTGTTCCGGGACAGGGTACCGACGAGCAGTACTTC.

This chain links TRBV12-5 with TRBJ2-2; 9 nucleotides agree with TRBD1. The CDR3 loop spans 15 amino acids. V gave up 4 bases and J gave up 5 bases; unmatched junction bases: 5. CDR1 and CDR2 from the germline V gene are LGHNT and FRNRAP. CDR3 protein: CASGSGQGGTGELFF. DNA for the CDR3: TGTGCTAGTGGTTCGGGACAGGGTGGGACCGGGGAGCTGTTTTTT.

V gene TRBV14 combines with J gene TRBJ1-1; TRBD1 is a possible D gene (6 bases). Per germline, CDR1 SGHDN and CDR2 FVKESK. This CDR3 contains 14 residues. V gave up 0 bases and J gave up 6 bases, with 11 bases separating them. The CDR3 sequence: CASSQDRGSAEAFF. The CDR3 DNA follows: TGTGCCAGCAGCCAAGACAGGGGTTCGGCTGAAGCTTTCTTT.

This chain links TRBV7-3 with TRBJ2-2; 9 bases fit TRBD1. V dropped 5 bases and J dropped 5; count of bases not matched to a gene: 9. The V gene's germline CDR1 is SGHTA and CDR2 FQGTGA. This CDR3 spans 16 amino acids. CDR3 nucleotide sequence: TGTGCCAGCAGCCCCGTTGGACAGGGGTATACCGGGGAGCTGTTTTTT. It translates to CASSPVGQGYTGELFF.

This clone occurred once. CDR3 sequence: CASSQAGGRGNTIYF. CDR3 nucleotide sequence: TGCGCCAGCAGCCAAGCAGGGGGGAGGGGAAACACCATATATTTT. V and J are TRBV4-1 and TRBJ1-3; 7 nucleotides match TRBD1. The CDR3 sequence is 15 residues long. Losses at the gene ends were 1 base for V and 4 bases for J; bases not matched to a gene: 4. The germline V gene encodes CDR1 MGHRA and CDR2 YSYEKL.